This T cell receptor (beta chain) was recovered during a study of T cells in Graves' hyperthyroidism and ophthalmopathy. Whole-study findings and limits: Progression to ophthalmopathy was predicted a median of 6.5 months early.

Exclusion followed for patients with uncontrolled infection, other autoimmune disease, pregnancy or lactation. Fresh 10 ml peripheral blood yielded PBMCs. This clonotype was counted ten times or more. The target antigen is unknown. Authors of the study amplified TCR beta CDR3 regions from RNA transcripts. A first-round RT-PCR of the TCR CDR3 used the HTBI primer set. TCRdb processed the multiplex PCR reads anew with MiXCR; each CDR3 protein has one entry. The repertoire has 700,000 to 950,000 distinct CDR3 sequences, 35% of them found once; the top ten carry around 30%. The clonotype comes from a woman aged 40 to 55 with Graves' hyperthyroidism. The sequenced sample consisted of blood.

CDR3 nucleotides: TGTGCCAGCAGCTTAGCGCTGGCGGTTGAAGCTTTCTTT. It encodes CASSLALAVEAFF. The chain combines TRBV7-9 with TRBJ1-1; D is unclear. Germline CDR1 SEHNR, CDR2 FQNEAQ (reference sequence). This CDR3 has 13 amino acids. Between the trimmed V and J ends, which lost 0 bases and 7 bases, there was a span of 9 bases.